This TCR beta chain originates from a study of blood T cell repertoires in COVID-19. Whole-study context: Nucleic acid was either cDNA or gDNA, and it came from T cells, B-cell-depleted T cells, or PBMCs.

Methods used by the authors: Reference gene primer amplification gave nucleated cell count estimates. TCRdb keeps only in-frame clones here, not all; method: immunoSEQ multiplex PCR. That table gives V, J and clone size, and the DNA gave D and trimming. The table shows about 300,000 clones, with approximately 89% occurring only once. Trimming removed 8 bases from V and 0 bases from J, with 19 bases in between. CDR3 length: 17 amino acids. CDR1 and CDR2 from the germline V gene are MGHRA and YSYEKL. J is TRBJ1-4 and V is TRBV4-1, with TRBD1 as a possible D gene (5 bases). The clonotype comes from a young woman with COVID-19, enrolled during active disease. The source material was peripheral blood. CDR3 loop: CASGGGGETSTNEKLFF. The CDR3 region has the DNA TGCGCCAGCGGTGGGGGAGGTGAAACCTCAACTAATGAAAAACTGTTTTTT.